This T cell receptor (beta chain) appears in the sequencing data of a study of cytomegalovirus exposure and HLA in healthy donors. Study summary: Samples from HLA-typed donors yielded approximately 88 million unique TCRs in an early data release. Study-wide findings and caveats: In presence/absence analyses, roughly uniform sequencing depth across donors was assumed. Earlier analysis looked at TCR beta V segments, and most were productive about 87% or about 30% of the time.

PCR amplification relied on 60 Vbeta primers (plus 13 Jbeta primers). Only in-frame clones appear in the TCRdb table, and some are missing; sequencing was by immunoSEQ multiplex PCR. This sample yields 150,000 to 200,000 clones, of which 65% to 80% are seen a single time; 1.5% to 2% belongs to the top ten. This clone was counted between two and nine times. Its antigen is as yet unknown. The sample has other DNA sequences that encode this CDR3 too. Germline lookup yields CDR1 MNHEY and CDR2 SMNVEV (reference sequence). Trimming removed 5 bases at V and 2 bases at J, with 10 bases between. The CDR3 consists of 13 residues. Although they were nominally healthy when sampled, donors likely had unrecorded immune exposures.

The sequencing input was PBMCs. The chain uses TRBV27 and TRBJ2-7; D might be TRBD1 (6 bases). The receptor's source is a woman aged 25 to 39 in good health and CMV-seronegative. DNA of the CDR3: TGTGCCAGCAGTCTCGGGACAACCTACGAGCAGTACTTC. It encodes CASSLGTTYEQYF.